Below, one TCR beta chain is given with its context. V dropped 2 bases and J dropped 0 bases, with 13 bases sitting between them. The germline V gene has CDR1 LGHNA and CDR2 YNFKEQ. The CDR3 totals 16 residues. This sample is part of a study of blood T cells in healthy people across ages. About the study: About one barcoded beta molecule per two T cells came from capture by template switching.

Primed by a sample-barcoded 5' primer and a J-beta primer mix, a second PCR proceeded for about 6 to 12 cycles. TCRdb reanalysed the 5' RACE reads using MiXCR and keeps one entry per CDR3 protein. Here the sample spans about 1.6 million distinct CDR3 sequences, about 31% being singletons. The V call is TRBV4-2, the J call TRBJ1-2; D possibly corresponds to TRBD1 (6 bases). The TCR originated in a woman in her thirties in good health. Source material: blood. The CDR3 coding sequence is TGTGCCAGCAGCCAAACCGGGACACAGTCTAACTATGGCTACACCTTC. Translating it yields CASSQTGTQSNYGYTF.